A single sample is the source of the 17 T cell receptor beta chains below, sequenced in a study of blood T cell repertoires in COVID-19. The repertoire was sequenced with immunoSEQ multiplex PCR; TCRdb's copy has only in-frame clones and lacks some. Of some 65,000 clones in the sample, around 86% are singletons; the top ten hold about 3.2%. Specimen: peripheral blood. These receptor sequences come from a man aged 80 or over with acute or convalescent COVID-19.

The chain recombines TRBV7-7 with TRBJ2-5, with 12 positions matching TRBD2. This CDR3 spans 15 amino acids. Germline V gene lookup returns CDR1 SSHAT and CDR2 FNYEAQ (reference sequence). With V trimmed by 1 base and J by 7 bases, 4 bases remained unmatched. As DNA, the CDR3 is TGTGCCAGCAGCTTAGAGGGACTAGCGGGTCTGACCCAGTACTTC. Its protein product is CASSLEGLAGLTQYF.

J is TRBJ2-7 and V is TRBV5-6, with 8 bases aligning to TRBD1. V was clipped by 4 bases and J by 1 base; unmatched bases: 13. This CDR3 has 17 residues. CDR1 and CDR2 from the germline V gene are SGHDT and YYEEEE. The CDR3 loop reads CASSMMQRTGPSYEQYF. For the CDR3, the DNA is TGTGCCAGCAGCATGATGCAAAGGACAGGGCCGTCCTACGAGCAGTACTTC.

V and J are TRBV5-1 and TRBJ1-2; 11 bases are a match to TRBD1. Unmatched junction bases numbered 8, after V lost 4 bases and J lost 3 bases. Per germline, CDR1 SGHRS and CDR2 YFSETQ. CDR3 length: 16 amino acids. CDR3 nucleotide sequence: TGCGCCAGCAGCCTCAGGACAGGGGGCGGGGACTATGGCTACACCTTC. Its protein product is CASSLRTGGGDYGYTF. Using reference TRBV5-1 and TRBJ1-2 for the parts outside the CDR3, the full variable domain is KAGVTQTPRYLIKTRGQQVTLSCSPISGHRSVSWYQQTPGQGLQFLFEYFSETQRNKGNFPGRFSGRQFSNSRSEMNVSTLELGDSALYLCASSLRTGGGDYGYTFGSGTRLTVV.

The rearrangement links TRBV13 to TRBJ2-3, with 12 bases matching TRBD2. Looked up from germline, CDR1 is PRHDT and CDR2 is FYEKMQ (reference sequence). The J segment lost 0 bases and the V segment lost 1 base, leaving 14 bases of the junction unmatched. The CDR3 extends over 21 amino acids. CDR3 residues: CASSLVRLAGAAIYSTDTQYF. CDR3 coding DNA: TGTGCCAGCAGCTTAGTCCGACTAGCGGGAGCGGCCATATATAGCACAGATACGCAGTATTTT.

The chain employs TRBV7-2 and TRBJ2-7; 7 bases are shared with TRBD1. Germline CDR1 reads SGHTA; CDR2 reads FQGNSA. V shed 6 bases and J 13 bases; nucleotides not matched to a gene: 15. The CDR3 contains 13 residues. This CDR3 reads CASRPGQQPNFYF. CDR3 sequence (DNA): TGTGCCAGCAGGCCGGGACAGCAACCTAATTTTTACTTC.

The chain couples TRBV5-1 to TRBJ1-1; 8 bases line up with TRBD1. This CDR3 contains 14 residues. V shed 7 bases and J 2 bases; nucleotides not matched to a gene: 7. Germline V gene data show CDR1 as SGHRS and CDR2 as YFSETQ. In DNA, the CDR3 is TGCGCCAGCGGACTGCCAGGGGGCAACACTGAAGCTTTCTTT. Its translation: CASGLPGGNTEAFF.

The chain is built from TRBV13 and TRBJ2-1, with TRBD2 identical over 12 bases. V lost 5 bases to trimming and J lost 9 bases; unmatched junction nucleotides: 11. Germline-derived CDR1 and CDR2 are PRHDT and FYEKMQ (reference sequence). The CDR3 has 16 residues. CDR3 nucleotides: TGTGCCAGCAGCCCCCCACTAGCGGGAGGTTATGGTGAGCAGTTCTTC. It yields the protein CASSPPLAGGYGEQFF. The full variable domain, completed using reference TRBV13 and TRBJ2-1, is AAGVIQSPRHLIKEKRETATLKCYPIPRHDTVYWYQQGPGQDPQFLISFYEKMQSDKGSIPDRFSAQQFSDYHSELNMSSLELGDSALYFCASSPPLAGGYGEQFFGPGTRLTVL.

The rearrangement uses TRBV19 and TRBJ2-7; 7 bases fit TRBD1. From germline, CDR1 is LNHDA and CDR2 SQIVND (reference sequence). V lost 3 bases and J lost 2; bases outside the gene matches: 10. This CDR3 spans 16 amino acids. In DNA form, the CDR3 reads TGTGCCAGTAGTATGCGATTCGACAGGGCCACCTACGAGCAGTACTTC. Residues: CASSMRFDRATYEQYF.

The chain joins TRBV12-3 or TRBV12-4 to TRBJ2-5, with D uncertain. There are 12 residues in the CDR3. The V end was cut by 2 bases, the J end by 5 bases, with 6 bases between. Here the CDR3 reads CASSLTFETQYF. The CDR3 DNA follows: TGTGCCAGCAGTTTAACTTTTGAGACCCAGTACTTC.

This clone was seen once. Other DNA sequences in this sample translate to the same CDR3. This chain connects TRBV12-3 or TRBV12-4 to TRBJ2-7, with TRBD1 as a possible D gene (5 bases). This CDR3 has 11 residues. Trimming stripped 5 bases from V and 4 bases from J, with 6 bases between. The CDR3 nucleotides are TGTGCCAGCAGTGGGGCGTACGAGCAGTACTTC. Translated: CASSGAYEQYF.

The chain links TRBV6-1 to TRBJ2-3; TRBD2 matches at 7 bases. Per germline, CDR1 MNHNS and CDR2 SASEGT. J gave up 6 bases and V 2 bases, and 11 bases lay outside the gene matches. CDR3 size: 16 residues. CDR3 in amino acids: CASSEQSSGAGDTQYF. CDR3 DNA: TGTGCCAGCAGTGAACAGTCTAGCGGAGCCGGGGATACGCAGTATTTT.

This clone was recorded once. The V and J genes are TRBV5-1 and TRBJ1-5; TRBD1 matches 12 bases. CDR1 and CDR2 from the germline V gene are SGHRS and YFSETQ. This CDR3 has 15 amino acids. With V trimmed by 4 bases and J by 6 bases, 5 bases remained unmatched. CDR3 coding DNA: TGCGCCAGCAGCCTGGGACAGGGGGCAGGTCAGCCCCAGCATTTT. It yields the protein CASSLGQGAGQPQHF.

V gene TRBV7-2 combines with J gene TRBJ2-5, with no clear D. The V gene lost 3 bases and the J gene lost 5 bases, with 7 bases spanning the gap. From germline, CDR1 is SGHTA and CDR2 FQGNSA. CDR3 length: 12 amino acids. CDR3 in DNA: TGTGCCAGCAGCTTTTTCGGGGAGACCCAGTACTTC. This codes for CASSFFGETQYF.

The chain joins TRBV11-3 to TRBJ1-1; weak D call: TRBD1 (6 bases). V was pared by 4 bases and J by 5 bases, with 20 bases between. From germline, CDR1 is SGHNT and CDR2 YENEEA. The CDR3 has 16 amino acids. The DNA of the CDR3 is TGTGCCAGCAGCTCCCCCGGCAGGGGAAGAGGAACTGAAGCTTTCTTT. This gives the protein CASSSPGRGRGTEAFF.

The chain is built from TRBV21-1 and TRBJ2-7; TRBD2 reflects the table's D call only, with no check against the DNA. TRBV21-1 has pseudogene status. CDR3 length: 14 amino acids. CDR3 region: CASSSRGENYEQYF. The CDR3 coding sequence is TGTGCCAGCAGCTCGCGCGGGGAAAACTACGAGCAGTACTTC.

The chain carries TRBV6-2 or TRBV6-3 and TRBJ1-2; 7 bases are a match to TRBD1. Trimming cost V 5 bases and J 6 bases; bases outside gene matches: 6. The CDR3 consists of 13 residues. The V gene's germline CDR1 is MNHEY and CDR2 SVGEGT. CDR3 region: CASSHRGGDGYTF. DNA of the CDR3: TGTGCCAGCAGTCACAGGGGAGGCGATGGCTACACCTTC.

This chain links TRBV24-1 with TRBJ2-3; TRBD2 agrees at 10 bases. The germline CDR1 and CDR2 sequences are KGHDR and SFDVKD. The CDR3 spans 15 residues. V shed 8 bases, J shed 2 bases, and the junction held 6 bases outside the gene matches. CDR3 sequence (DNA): TGTGCCACCATGGTAGCGGGAGGACTCACAGATACGCAGTATTTT. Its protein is CATMVAGGLTDTQYF.